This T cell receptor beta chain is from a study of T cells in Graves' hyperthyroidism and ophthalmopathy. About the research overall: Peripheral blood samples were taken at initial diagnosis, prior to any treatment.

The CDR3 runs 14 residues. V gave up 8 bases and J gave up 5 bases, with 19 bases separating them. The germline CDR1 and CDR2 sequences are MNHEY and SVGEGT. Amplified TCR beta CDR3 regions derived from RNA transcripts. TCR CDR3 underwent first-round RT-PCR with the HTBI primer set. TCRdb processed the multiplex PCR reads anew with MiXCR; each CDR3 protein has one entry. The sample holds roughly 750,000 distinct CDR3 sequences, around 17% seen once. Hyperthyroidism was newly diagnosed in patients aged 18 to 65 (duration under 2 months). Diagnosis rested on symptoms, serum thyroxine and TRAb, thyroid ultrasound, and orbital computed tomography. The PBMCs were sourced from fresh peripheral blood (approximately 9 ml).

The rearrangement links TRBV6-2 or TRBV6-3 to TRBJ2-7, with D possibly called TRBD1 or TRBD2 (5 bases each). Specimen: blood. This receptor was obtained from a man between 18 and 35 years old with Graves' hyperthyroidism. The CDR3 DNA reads TGTGCCAGCCACCCATCGGGACGCCGGGACGAGCAGTACTTC. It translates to CASHPSGRRDEQYF.